This T cell receptor (beta chain) was identified in a study of blood T cell repertoires in COVID-19. Study background: Nucleic acid was either cDNA or gDNA, and it came from T cells, B-cell-depleted T cells, or PBMCs.

CDR1 and CDR2 from the germline V gene are SGHNT and YENEEA. This CDR3 has 15 amino acids. The ends were cut back, 4 bases at V and 0 bases at J, with 11 bases in the middle. Sequenced by immunoSEQ multiplex PCR; TCRdb stores in-frame clones only, minus some. The sample yields about 250,000 clones, roughly 85% seen once. The chain carries TRBV11-3 and TRBJ2-3; D possibly corresponds to TRBD2 (5 bases). Material: peripheral blood. This clonotype was obtained from a middle-aged man with active or convalescent COVID-19. The chain's CDR3 is CASSSGLGSTDTQYF. The CDR3 nucleotides read TGTGCCAGCAGCTCAGGACTGGGAAGCACAGATACGCAGTATTTT.